The rows below give T cell receptor beta chains drawn from one sample of a study of cytomegalovirus exposure and HLA in healthy donors. TCRdb keeps only in-frame clones here, not all; method: immunoSEQ multiplex PCR. The sample lists approximately 120,000 clones, more than 65% occurring once. The specimen was PBMCs. These receptors were taken from a woman aged 40 to 50 in good health and CMV-seropositive. CDR3s include the opening cysteine and the closing phenylalanine or tryptophan. A D gene is named only where the DNA matches it firmly. Clone sizes are given selectively: once, few, many, or a class where the clone is expanded.

abundance	v_gene	j_gene	d_gene	CDR3nt	CDR3aa
few	TRBV5-6	TRBJ1-6	.	TGTGCCAGCAGCTTCGGACAGAATAATTCACCCCTCCACTTT	CASSFGQNNSPLHF
.	TRBV30	TRBJ1-5	.	TGTGCCTGGTTGCGGCCGGGGGTTACGCAGCCCCAGCATTTT	CAWLRPGVTQPQHF
.	TRBV27	TRBJ2-3	.	TGTGCCAGCAACCCCTCTCCCCGGGTTCATACGCAGTATTTT	CASNPSPRVHTQYF
.	TRBV5-1	TRBJ1-2	.	TGCGCCAGCAGCCGGACAGACTATGGCTACACCTTC	CASSRTDYGYTF
.	TRBV5-5	TRBJ2-1	TRBD2	TGTGCCAGCAGCTTGGGGGGACTAGCGGGAGGGTGGACCTACAATGAGCAGTTCTTC	CASSLGGLAGGWTYNEQFF
few	TRBV19	TRBJ2-3	TRBD2	TGTGCCAGTAGTGTAACCTCGGGAGCGGGAGTGAGAGATACGCAGTATTTT	CASSVTSGAGVRDTQYF
.	TRBV5-1	TRBJ2-3	.	TGCGCCAGCAGCTTGGTGGGGACACAAACAGATACGCAGTATTTT	CASSLVGTQTDTQYF
.	TRBV5-1	TRBJ1-3	.	TGCGCCAGCAGCTCGTACACCATATATTTT	CASSSYTIYF
.	TRBV6-6	TRBJ2-7	TRBD2	TGTGCCAGCAGACTGACTAGCGGGGGCACCTACGAGCAGTACTTC	CASRLTSGGTYEQYF
.	TRBV2	TRBJ2-7	.	TGTGCCAGCAGGAGGACGGGAGCGGCCTACGAGCAGTACTTC	CASRRTGAAYEQYF
.	TRBV30	TRBJ1-1	TRBD1	TGTGCCTGGATTTTGCCCGGACAGGGGGCCTCTGAAGCTTTCTTT	CAWILPGQGASEAFF
once	TRBV28	TRBJ1-5	.	TGTGCCAGCAGTTTAGCCGGGAGACATCGGCCCCAGCATTTT	CASSLAGRHRPQHF
.	TRBV15	TRBJ2-7	TRBD2	TGTGCCACCAGCAGAGAGAGCGGGGGGGGCTTCGAGCAGTACTTC	CATSRESGGGFEQYF
.	TRBV11-3	TRBJ2-3	.	TGTGCCAGCAGCTTAGTGGCGGCGGCAGATACGCAGTATTTT	CASSLVAAADTQYF
.	TRBV12-2	TRBJ1-1	.	TGTGCAAGTCGCTTAGGGACAGGGGAGGAGTATAGGAACACTGAAGCTTTCTTT	CASRLGTGEEYRNTEAFF
.	TRBV5-4	TRBJ2-2	TRBD1	TGTGCCAGCAGCTCCGGACAGGGGTTGACCGGGGAGCTGTTTTTT	CASSSGQGLTGELFF
.	TRBV28	TRBJ2-3	TRBD1	TGTGCCAGCAGTTTATCGGGACAGGGGTACCTCGGGCAGTATTTT	CASSLSGQGYLGQYF
few	TRBV5-1	TRBJ1-1	TRBD1	TGCGCCAGCAGCTTGCCTGGGGACAGGTTGAACACTGAAGCTTTCTTT	CASSLPGDRLNTEAFF
few	TRBV5-4	TRBJ1-2	.	TGTGCCAGCAGCTTGGGAGAGGGGGGGTACTATGGCTACACCTTC	CASSLGEGGYYGYTF
.	TRBV5-4	TRBJ2-5	TRBD2	TGTGCCAGCAGCCCGTGGGGGAAGCGGGAAAGTATCCAAGAGACCCAGTACTTC	CASSPWGKRESIQETQYF